This TCR beta chain was identified in a study of graft-versus-host responses after intestinal transplantation. This clone has just a few counts. What it binds is not known. Whole-study results and caveats: The marrow of recipients harbored GvH clones, and ileum or blood showed some of them first.

The CDR3 loop spans 18 amino acids. Profiling relied on immunoSEQ multiplex PCR, and the TCRdb table lists in-frame clones only, not all of them. The sample lists tens of thousands of clones, 90% seen once, with less than 5% in the top ten. The chain links TRBV21-1 to TRBJ1-6; TRBD1 was called by the table and not checked on the DNA. TRBV21-1 is deemed a pseudogene. The sequence was collected from a human donor who was the organ donor for an intestinal transplant. The sample consisted of unstimulated CD8+ T cells sorted from spleen or lymph node cells, taken before transplant. CDR3 in amino acids: CASSNPDPRDRGGSPLHF. The CDR3 coding sequence is TGTGCCAGCAGCAACCCCGACCCTAGGGACAGGGGTGGGTCACCCCTCCACTTT.